This passage covers 14 T cell receptor beta chains from one sample sequenced in a study of shared clonotypes between healthy human individuals. Using immunoSEQ multiplex PCR, the repertoire was profiled, and TCRdb retains in-frame clones only, with some absent. The sample contains roughly 510,000 clones, over 60% of which appear only once. The sample comprised PBMCs. The receptors originated from a woman aged 35 to 49 in good health. Some clones in this sample may be carry-over from other donors' samples.

Here the CDR3 reads CASSKGLAGGPTGELFF. DNA for the CDR3: TGTGCCAGCAGCAAGGGACTAGCGGGAGGGCCCACCGGGGAGCTGTTTTTT. The genes are TRBV11-2 and TRBJ2-2, with 16 nucleotides matching TRBD2. Germline CDR1 SGHAT, CDR2 FQNNGV. The CDR3 length is 17 residues. The J segment lost 4 bases and the V segment lost 5 bases, leaving 4 bases of the junction unmatched.

The genes are TRBV28 and TRBJ2-3; TRBD2 aligns across 9 bases. Germline V CDR1 and CDR2: MDHEN, SYDVKM. The V and J ends lost 6 bases and 3 bases, in that order; junction bases with no gene match: 10. The CDR3 extends over 16 amino acids. The CDR3 sequence is CASSPLGAGGTDTQYF. The CDR3 bases are TGTGCCAGCAGCCCCCTAGGCGCGGGAGGGACAGATACGCAGTATTTT.

The chain combines TRBV9 with TRBJ2-1; the D is unclear. In germline, CDR1 is SGDLS, CDR2 YYNGEE. With 0 bases removed from V and 6 bases from J, the gap between germline ends came to 10 bases. There are 14 residues in the CDR3. For the CDR3, the DNA is TGTGCCAGCAGCGTAGGCCAGCGAAGCAATGAGCAGTTCTTC. The encoded protein is CASSVGQRSNEQFF.

Points on this clone: One end of the junction does not line up with germline, which may come from a read error. The V call is TRBV19, the J call TRBJ2-3; D gene unclear. CDR3 length: 11 residues. CDR1 LNHDA and CDR2 SQIVND come from the germline V gene (reference sequence). In DNA form, the CDR3 reads TGTGCCAGCGCCCTTGCAGGACGGGTACATTTT. It translates to CASALAGRVHF.

The chain carries TRBV7-2 and TRBJ2-3; a possible D gene is TRBD2 (6 bases). Germline CDR1 reads SGHTA; CDR2 reads FQGNSA. The CDR3 runs 15 residues. Trimming removed 3 bases at V and 6 bases at J, with 16 bases between. The CDR3 coding sequence is TGTGCCAGCAGCTTTCTAGCGCATGGGGGGGATACGCAGTATTTT. Translating it yields CASSFLAHGGDTQYF.

The genes are TRBV7-9 and TRBJ1-5, with TRBD1 matching 9 bases. CDR3 length equals 17 residues. The V segment lost 5 bases and the J segment 5 bases; nucleotides outside the gene matches: 13. CDR1 is SEHNR and CDR2 is FQNEAQ in the germline V gene (reference sequence). The CDR3 sequence is CASSPGTGTVVDQPQHF. As DNA, the CDR3 is TGTGCCAGCAGCCCAGGGACAGGGACGGTGGTGGATCAGCCCCAGCATTTT. Together with reference TRBV7-9 and TRBJ1-5, the CDR3 gives the full variable domain: DTGVSQNPRHKITKRGQNVTFRCDPISEHNRLYWYRQTLGQGPEFLTYFQNEAQLEKSRLLSDRFSAERPKGSFSTLEIQRTEQGDSAMYLCASSPGTGTVVDQPQHFGDGTRLSIL.

The CDR3 region has the DNA TGTGCCAGCCAGAGGGGGCCGGGAGATGAGCAGTTCTTC. It yields the protein CASQRGPGDEQFF. The chain couples TRBV7-3 to TRBJ2-1; possible D gene TRBD1, 7 bases. The CDR3 runs to 13 residues. Trimming removed 8 bases from V and 8 bases from J, with 16 bases in between. CDR1 is SGHTA and CDR2 is FQGTGA in the germline V gene.

The chain joins TRBV7-2 to TRBJ1-2, with D uncertain. V dropped 1 base and J dropped 7 bases, with 13 bases sitting between them. Per germline, CDR1 SGHTA and CDR2 FQGNSA. This CDR3 spans 14 amino acids. The DNA of the CDR3 is TGTGCCAGCAGCTTAGATGGCGGGAGTGGTGGCTACACCTTC. It is translated as CASSLDGGSGGYTF. Supplemented by reference TRBV7-2 and TRBJ1-2, the full variable domain reads GAGVSQSPSNKVTEKGKDVELRCDPISGHTALYWYRQSLGQGLEFLIYFQGNSAPDKSGLPSDRFSAERTGGSVSTLTIQRTQQEDSAVYLCASSLDGGSGGYTFGSGTRLTVV.

The chain uses TRBV28 and TRBJ1-2; weak D call: TRBD1 (6 bases). V lost 5 bases, J lost 4 bases, and 11 bases lay in between. In germline, CDR1 is MDHEN, CDR2 SYDVKM. CDR3 size: 13 residues. CDR3 DNA: TGTGCCAGCAGTCGGGCAGGGGCCTATGGCTACACCTTC. Translating it yields CASSRAGAYGYTF.

This clone came up once. The chain links TRBV4-1 to TRBJ2-7; D may be TRBD2 (6 bases). Germline CDR1 reads MGHRA; CDR2 reads YSYEKL. V lost 0 bases, J lost 2 bases, and 14 bases lay in between. CDR3 length: 16 residues. In DNA form, the CDR3 reads TGCGCCAGCAGCCAAGATGGGGTGGAGGGAGCCTACGAGCAGTACTTC. Translated: CASSQDGVEGAYEQYF.

In its sample, this clone was seen a few times. This chain connects TRBV19 to TRBJ1-1; 9 bases are shared with TRBD1. V was pared by 4 bases and J by 8 bases, with 8 bases of the junction left unmatched. CDR3 size: 14 residues. Germline V lookup: CDR1 LNHDA, CDR2 SQIVND (reference sequence). The CDR3 bases are TGTGCCAGTAGTAACCACAGGGGGCGCGTAGAAGCTTTCTTT. This gives the protein CASSNHRGRVEAFF.

This clone was seen ten or more times. The chain links TRBV6-4 to TRBJ2-2; 10 bases align to TRBD1. The CDR3 runs to 15 residues. V dropped 6 bases and J dropped 6; count of bases not matched to a gene: 7. The germline CDR1 and CDR2 sequences are MRHNA and SNTAGT. CDR3 nucleotides: TGTGCCAGCAGCATAACGGGACAGGGGTCCGGGGAGCTGTTTTTT. It translates to CASSITGQGSGELFF.

V gene TRBV18 combines with J gene TRBJ2-3; no reliable D call. V lost 1 base and J 5 bases, leaving 13 bases between the germline ends. Germline V gene lookup returns CDR1 KGHSH and CDR2 LQKENI. The CDR3 length is 15 residues. The CDR3 nucleotides are TGTGCCAGCTCACCACTCGGTGGGTGGGGAGATACGCAGTATTTT. It encodes CASSPLGGWGDTQYF.

This clone was detected once. This chain joins TRBV6-1 and TRBJ2-1; no definite D call. With 3 bases removed from V and 0 bases from J, the gap between germline ends came to 9 bases. CDR1 is MNHNS, CDR2 SASEGT, per germline. The CDR3 extends over 15 amino acids. CDR3 in amino acids: CASSDQVTSYNEQFF. DNA of the CDR3: TGTGCCAGCAGTGACCAGGTAACCTCCTACAATGAGCAGTTCTTC.